Shown below are 21 T cell receptor beta chains from a single sample sequenced in a study of T cell responses to AZD1222 COVID-19 vaccine. Clones were sequenced by immunoSEQ multiplex PCR, and TCRdb holds only the in-frame ones, with some missing. Here the sample spans over 110,000 clones, just over 90% being singletons. The specimen was peripheral blood, collected on day 0 of AZD1222 vaccination. The receptors originated from an adult in good health.

This clone was counted a single time. The gene calls are TRBV5-1 and TRBJ2-5; 13 nucleotides match TRBD2. The trim removed 3 bases at V and 2 bases at J, leaving 7 bases unmatched. The germline V gene has CDR1 SGHRS and CDR2 YFSETQ. There are 17 residues in the CDR3. This CDR3 reads CASSSAETSGRQETQYF. CDR3 in DNA: TGCGCCAGCAGCTCTGCTGAGACTAGCGGGAGGCAAGAGACCCAGTACTTC.

V is TRBV9 and J is TRBJ2-2, with 8 nucleotides matching TRBD2. V was clipped by 2 bases and J by 7 bases; unmatched bases: 7. The CDR3 covers 15 residues. Germline V gene lookup returns CDR1 SGDLS and CDR2 YYNGEE. The CDR3 loop reads CASSVPGGPGGELFF. The CDR3 DNA reads TGTGCCAGCAGCGTGCCGGGAGGGCCGGGCGGGGAGCTGTTTTTT.

This clone was detected only once. The chain joins TRBV2 to TRBJ2-2, with D possibly TRBD2 on 6 matching bases. Germline CDR1 and CDR2: SNHLY and FYNNEI. CDR3 size: 15 residues. The germline V and J ends were trimmed by 6 bases and 0 bases, with 11 bases remaining between them. For the CDR3, the DNA is TGTGCCAGCAGAACTAGCAGAACGAACACCGGGGAGCTGTTTTTT. Amino acids: CASRTSRTNTGELFF.

The chain employs TRBV6-5 and TRBJ2-1, with 12 positions matching TRBD2. The V gene end was trimmed by 7 bases and the J gene end by 8 bases; junction bases not matched to a gene: 6. Germline assignment: CDR1 MNHEY and CDR2 SVGAGI. CDR3 size: 14 residues. CDR3 DNA: TGTGCCAGCACGGCTAGCGGGGGGGCCTATGAGCAGTTCTTC. Its protein product is CASTASGGAYEQFF.

This rearrangement joins TRBV21-1 to TRBJ1-2. TRBV21-1 constitutes a pseudogene. The CDR3 totals 15 residues. Here the CDR3 reads CASSPRDPKNYGYTF. CDR3 DNA sequence: TGTGCCAGCAGCCCTAGGGACCCCAAAAACTATGGCTACACCTTC.

This chain links TRBV13 with TRBJ1-1; a weak D match, TRBD1 (6 bases). V was cut by 4 bases and J by 2 bases, with 17 bases left in between. CDR1 and CDR2 from the germline V gene are PRHDT and FYEKMQ (reference sequence). This CDR3 region has 16 residues. The CDR3 reads CASSSRIGRGNTEAFF. The CDR3 bases are TGTGCCAGCAGCTCTCGAATTGGCAGGGGTAACACTGAAGCTTTCTTT.

The chain links TRBV15 to TRBJ2-7, with 11 bases lining up with TRBD2. Germline V gives CDR1 LNHNV, CDR2 YYDKDF (reference sequence). The CDR3 length is 18 residues. V dropped 0 bases and J dropped 3; count of bases not matched to a gene: 10. The CDR3 loop reads CATSRDAGGSGGVYEQYF. CDR3 in DNA: TGTGCCACCAGCAGAGATGCCGGAGGTAGCGGGGGGGTCTACGAGCAGTACTTC. The full variable domain, rest sourced from reference TRBV15 and TRBJ2-7, is DAMVIQNPRYQVTQFGKPVTLSCSQTLNHNVMYWYQQKSSQAPKLLFHYYDKDFNNEADTPDNFQSRRPNTSFCFLDIRSPGLGDTAMYLCATSRDAGGSGGVYEQYFGPGTRLTVT.

The chain joins TRBV7-9 to TRBJ2-1, with 7 bases matching TRBD2. The CDR3 runs 13 residues. Per germline, CDR1 SEHNR and CDR2 FQNEAQ (reference sequence). V lost 3 bases and J lost 9; bases outside the gene matches: 5. Here the CDR3 reads CASSFRTSSEQFF. CDR3 DNA: TGTGCCAGCAGCTTTCGGACTAGTAGTGAGCAGTTCTTC.

The chain combines TRBV12-3 or TRBV12-4 with TRBJ2-7; maybe TRBD2 (5 bases). V lost 5 bases, J lost 3 bases, and 11 bases lay in between. The CDR3 has 13 residues. The CDR3 DNA sequence: TGTGCCAGCAGTCAGGCGGGCCACTACGAGCAGTACTTC. Encoded protein: CASSQAGHYEQYF.

V gene TRBV5-1 combines with J gene TRBJ1-2; TRBD1 matches 8 bases. The CDR3 is made up of 15 amino acids. V shed 4 bases, J shed 7 bases, and the junction held 12 bases outside the gene matches. CDR1 is SGHRS and CDR2 is YFSETQ in the germline V gene. CDR3 protein: CASSPGTGIVAGYTF. The CDR3 nucleotides are TGCGCCAGCAGCCCGGGGACAGGAATAGTGGCTGGCTACACCTTC.

This chain connects TRBV19 to TRBJ1-5, with a tentative D call TRBD1 (6 bases). In germline, CDR1 is LNHDA, CDR2 SQIVND (reference sequence). V was trimmed by 5 bases and J by 6 bases, leaving 20 bases between them. The length of the CDR3 is 16 residues. CDR3 region: CASSQTTGARGQPQHF. CDR3 coding DNA: TGTGCCAGTAGTCAAACGACAGGCGCCCGCGGTCAGCCCCAGCATTTT. The entire variable domain, with the rest obtained from reference TRBV19 and TRBJ1-5, is as follows: DGGITQSPKYLFRKEGQNVTLSCEQNLNHDAMYWYRQDPGQGLRLIYYSQIVNDFQKGDIAEGYSVSREKKESFPLTVTSAQKNPTAFYLCASSQTTGARGQPQHFGDGTRLSIL.

The J gene is TRBJ2-1, the V gene TRBV27; 12 bases are a match to TRBD2. The V gene end was trimmed by 6 bases and the J gene end by 7 bases; junction bases not matched to a gene: 4. Germline-derived CDR1 and CDR2 are MNHEY and SMNVEV (reference sequence). This CDR3 is 14 amino acids long. The CDR3 sequence is CASRRLAGVNEQFF. DNA for the CDR3: TGTGCCAGCAGACGACTAGCGGGAGTAAATGAGCAGTTCTTC.

The J gene is TRBJ2-7, the V gene TRBV4-1, with TRBD2 identical over 12 bases. Germline trimming cut 3 bases from V and 0 bases from J; bases unmatched to any gene: 6. This CDR3 contains 17 residues. The germline V gene has CDR1 MGHRA and CDR2 YSYEKL. The CDR3 loop reads CASSQDLAGGVSYEQYF. CDR3 DNA sequence: TGCGCCAGCAGCCAGGACCTAGCGGGAGGGGTCTCCTACGAGCAGTACTTC.

The rearrangement uses TRBV10-1 and TRBJ1-1; D not certain. This CDR3 is built from 14 residues. V shed 4 bases and J shed 0 bases, with 9 bases lying between them. Germline assignment: CDR1 WNHNN and CDR2 SYGVQD (reference sequence). The CDR3 nucleotides are TGCGCCAGCAGTGGAGGACGGCTGAACACTGAAGCTTTCTTT. Its protein is CASSGGRLNTEAFF.

The rearrangement uses TRBV10-3 and TRBJ1-1, with TRBD1 as a possible D gene (5 bases). Germline CDR1 and CDR2: ENHRY and SYGVKD. Deletions cut 6 bases from V and 7 bases from J, with 12 bases between. This CDR3 comprises 12 residues. The CDR3 protein is CAIRKTGHEAFF. The CDR3 nucleotides are TGTGCCATCAGGAAGACGGGGCATGAAGCTTTCTTT.

V is TRBV29-1 and J is TRBJ2-7; either TRBD1 or TRBD2 may fit D (5 bases each). CDR3 size: 14 residues. Germline loops: CDR1 SQVTM, CDR2 ANQGSEA. V gave up 3 bases and J gave up 3 bases, with 15 bases separating them. CDR3 sequence reads: CSVEFPGPYYEQYF. The CDR3 nucleotides read TGCAGCGTTGAGTTTCCGGGACCCTACTACGAGCAGTACTTC.

The V and J genes are TRBV3-1 (or the pseudogene TRBV3-2) and TRBJ2-1; 9 nucleotides line up with TRBD2. J lost 10 bases, V lost 0 bases, and 7 bases had no gene match. Per the germline V gene, CDR1 is LGHDT and CDR2 is YNNKEL (reference sequence). The CDR3 extends over 15 amino acids. The CDR3 is CASSQDDSGSREQFF. CDR3 nucleotide sequence: TGTGCCAGCAGCCAAGATGATAGCGGGAGCAGAGAGCAGTTCTTC.

The V gene is TRBV7-6, the J gene TRBJ2-2; D may be TRBD2 (6 bases). Looked up from germline, CDR1 is SGHVS and CDR2 is FNYEAQ. With 1 base removed from V and 6 bases from J, the gap between germline ends came to 6 bases. This CDR3 is 13 amino acids long. In nucleotides, the CDR3 is TGTGCCAGCAGCTTAGGGGGGGCCGGGGAGCTGTTTTTT. It specifies CASSLGGAGELFF. Together with reference TRBV7-6 and TRBJ2-2, the CDR3 gives the full variable domain: GAGVSQSPRYKVTKRGQDVALRCDPISGHVSLYWYRQALGQGPEFLTYFNYEAQQDKSGLPNDRFSAERPEGSISTLTIQRTEQRDSAMYRCASSLGGAGELFFGEGSRLTVL.

The chain is built from TRBV5-1 and TRBJ1-3; 9 bases are shared with TRBD1. Germline lookup yields CDR1 SGHRS and CDR2 YFSETQ. The CDR3 has 17 residues. The V gene end was trimmed by 4 bases and the J gene end by 1 base; junction bases not matched to a gene: 9. Here the CDR3 DNA reads TGCGCCAGCAGCGAAGGGACAGGGTCCCAATCTGGAAACACCATATATTTT. Amino acid sequence: CASSEGTGSQSGNTIYF.

In its sample, this clone was seen once. The chain uses TRBV3-1 (or the pseudogene TRBV3-2) and TRBJ2-1; 9 bases line up with TRBD2. The trim removed 4 bases at V and 9 bases at J, leaving 7 bases unmatched. This CDR3 has 14 residues. CDR1 is LGHDT, CDR2 YNNKEL, per germline (reference sequence). DNA of the CDR3: TGTGCCAGCAGCCGGGGTAGCGGGAGTACTGAGCAGTTCTTC. Residues: CASSRGSGSTEQFF.

The J gene is TRBJ2-7, the V gene TRBV5-1, with D possibly being TRBD1 (5 bases). The V end lost 1 base, the J end lost 5 bases, and 16 bases lay between the germline ends. Germline V gene data show CDR1 as SGHRS and CDR2 as YFSETQ. The CDR3 spans 15 residues. The DNA for the CDR3 is TGCGCCAGCAGCTTGCCAGGGCGAAAGGGAAACGAGCAGTACTTC. It specifies CASSLPGRKGNEQYF.